Following are 19 T cell receptor beta chains from one sample sequenced in a study of blood T cell repertoires in COVID-19. Method: immunoSEQ multiplex PCR; TCRdb's copy keeps in-frame clones and lacks some. The table includes some 210,000 clones, roughly 90% detected once. Sequences were obtained from peripheral blood. Receptors were obtained from a man aged 55 to 70 who had recovered from COVID-19.

This chain connects TRBV25-1 to TRBJ1-2; D perhaps matches TRBD1 (6 bases). Trimming removed 1 base at V and 3 bases at J, with 12 bases between. The germline gives CDR1 MGHDK, CDR2 SYGVNS. The CDR3 consists of 15 residues. The CDR3 DNA reads as TGTGCCAGCAGTGAATTAGGGGGTTTTGACTATGGCTACACCTTC. Translating gives CASSELGGFDYGYTF.

This clone has just a few counts. The chain joins TRBV24-1 to TRBJ1-5; TRBD1 is a possible D gene (5 bases). Germline V gene sequence: CDR1 KGHDR, CDR2 SFDVKD. With 12 bases removed from V and 5 bases from J, the gap between germline ends came to 19 bases. This CDR3 contains 14 residues. CDR3 DNA: TGTGCCCCACCGCTGAGGGGACTGGATCAGCCCCAGCATTTT. Amino acids: CAPPLRGLDQPQHF.

This chain joins TRBV9 and TRBJ1-5, with 7 positions matching TRBD1. The V gene's germline CDR1 is SGDLS and CDR2 YYNGEE. CDR3 length: 14 residues. The trim removed 0 bases at V and 6 bases at J, leaving 3 bases unmatched. This chain's CDR3 is CASSVGQGAQPQHF. CDR3 nucleotide sequence: TGTGCCAGCAGCGTAGGACAGGGCGCTCAGCCCCAGCATTTT.

The chain uses TRBV30 and TRBJ1-5, with 9 bases identical to TRBD1. The germline CDR1 and CDR2 sequences are GTSNPN and SVGIG (reference sequence). The CDR3 contains 14 residues. Trimming at V came to 3 bases and at J to 5 bases, leaving 5 bases not matched to a gene. The CDR3 DNA reads as TGTGCCTGGAGGGGACAGGGTTCTGATCAGCCCCAGCATTTT. This encodes CAWRGQGSDQPQHF. Variable domain in full (rest from reference TRBV30 and TRBJ1-5): SQTIHQWPATLVQPVGSPLSLECTVEGTSNPNLYWYRQAAGRGLQLLFYSVGIGQISSEVPQNLSASRPQDRQFILSSKKLLLSDSGFYLCAWRGQGSDQPQHFGDGTRLSIL.

The rearrangement joins TRBV7-9 to TRBJ2-3; 8 bases align to TRBD1. The junction had 8 bases not matched to a gene; V was cut back by 5 bases and J by 4 bases. This CDR3 is built from 15 residues. Germline CDR1 is SEHNR and CDR2 is FQNEAQ (reference sequence). CDR3 coding DNA: TGTGCCAGCAGCGAGGGACAGGTCAAGGCAGATACGCAGTATTTT. Its protein product is CASSEGQVKADTQYF.

This chain uses TRBV3-1 (or the pseudogene TRBV3-2) with TRBJ2-1, with 8 bases that match TRBD2. This CDR3 region has 14 residues. V gave up 2 bases and J gave up 8 bases; unmatched junction bases: 5. Germline-derived CDR1 and CDR2 are LGHDT and YNNKEL (reference sequence). CDR3 bases: TGTGCCAGCAGCCAACGGGGGGGCATCGATGAGCAGTTCTTC. Translated, it gives CASSQRGGIDEQFF.

This chain links TRBV7-2 with TRBJ2-7, with 8 bases that match TRBD1. V shed 5 bases and J 4 bases; nucleotides not matched to a gene: 10. Germline CDR1 SGHTA, CDR2 FQGNSA. CDR3 length: 15 amino acids. The CDR3 DNA is TGTGCCAGCAGCGTATCGACAGGGGATCAGTACGAGCAGTACTTC. This translates into CASSVSTGDQYEQYF.

This clone was recorded once. The gene calls are TRBV6-1 and TRBJ1-6, with 7 positions matching TRBD1. The junction had 3 bases not matched to a gene; V was cut back by 3 bases and J by 4 bases. The CDR3 covers 15 residues. The germline gives CDR1 MNHNS, CDR2 SASEGT. The CDR3 loop reads CASSDSGQYNSPLHF. The CDR3 DNA reads TGTGCCAGCAGTGATTCGGGACAGTATAATTCACCCCTCCACTTT.

The chain carries TRBV12-3 or TRBV12-4 and TRBJ2-7; D remains ambiguous. V dropped 4 bases and J dropped 1 base, with 8 bases sitting between them. The CDR3 contains 13 residues. CDR3 DNA sequence: TGTGCCAGCAGTTCAACCGGGTCCTACGAGCAGTACTTC. This gives the protein CASSSTGSYEQYF.

This clone was picked up one time. The chain recombines TRBV12-5 with TRBJ1-5; D may be TRBD1 (5 bases). Germline CDR1 LGHNT, CDR2 FRNRAP. CDR3 length equals 18 residues. V shed 2 bases and J shed 4 bases, with 21 bases lying between them. The CDR3: CASGLTLGGDARNQPQHF. CDR3 DNA: TGTGCTAGTGGTTTGACCCTGGGGGGGGACGCGAGAAATCAGCCCCAGCATTTT.

This clone was observed a single time. The J gene is TRBJ2-3, the V gene TRBV5-1, with D tentatively TRBD2 (5 bases). The CDR3 loop spans 16 amino acids. V dropped 3 bases and J dropped 0 bases, with 14 bases sitting between them. The germline V gene has CDR1 SGHRS and CDR2 YFSETQ. The CDR3 is CASSYRIASSTDTQYF. The CDR3 DNA reads TGCGCCAGCAGCTATCGTATAGCGTCTAGCACAGATACGCAGTATTTT.

This chain connects TRBV5-6 to TRBJ1-5; D is ambiguous. The germline V gene has CDR1 SGHDT and CDR2 YYEEEE. This CDR3 is built from 14 residues. Trimming removed 2 bases from V and 2 bases from J, with 8 bases in between. CDR3 sequence (DNA): TGTGCCAGCAGCTTTGTCAGCGGCAATCAGCCCCAGCATTTT. Encoded protein: CASSFVSGNQPQHF.

This chain uses TRBV5-5 with TRBJ2-7; no reliable D call. Per the germline V gene, CDR1 is SGHKS and CDR2 is YYEKEE (reference sequence). The V end was cut by 4 bases, the J end by 0 bases, with 11 bases between. This CDR3 comprises 14 residues. CDR3 nucleotide sequence: TGTGCCAGCAGCCCCCGCTCCAGCTCCTACGAGCAGTACTTC. Translation gives CASSPRSSSYEQYF.

In this sample, this clone turned up once. The chain is built from TRBV30 and TRBJ1-2; the D gene is possibly TRBD1 (6 bases). The CDR3 sequence is 14 residues long. V was clipped by 3 bases and J by 8 bases, with 19 bases between them. Germline CDR1 is GTSNPN and CDR2 is SVGIG (reference sequence). CDR3 amino acids: CAWRQYTGGLGYTF. CDR3 DNA: TGTGCCTGGAGACAATATACCGGGGGGCTGGGCTACACCTTC.

The CDR3 reads CATSRDNQPQHF. CDR3 bases: TGTGCCACCTCTCGGGACAATCAGCCCCAGCATTTT. V gene TRBV2 combines with J gene TRBJ1-5, with D hard to call. The germline V gene encodes CDR1 SNHLY and CDR2 FYNNEI. The CDR3 covers 12 residues. Between the trimmed V and J ends, which lost 10 bases and 3 bases, there was a span of 10 bases.

The genes are TRBV6-2 or TRBV6-3 and TRBJ1-1; D is possibly TRBD1 (5 bases). The CDR3 runs to 12 residues. V was pared by 5 bases and J by 9 bases, with 13 bases between. Germline V gives CDR1 MNHEY, CDR2 SVGEGT. CDR3 DNA: TGTGCCAGCAGTCCCGCCCGACAGAAAGCTTTCTTT. Its translation: CASSPARQKAFF.

The count of this clone is one. The genes are TRBV28 and TRBJ1-2; D unresolved. CDR1 is MDHEN and CDR2 is SYDVKM in the germline V gene. Trimming cost V 3 bases and J 4 bases, with 9 bases left between them. The CDR3 runs to 13 residues. The CDR3 DNA follows: TGTGCCAGCAGTTTGGGCAGCATCTATGGCTACACCTTC. Its protein is CASSLGSIYGYTF.

The table lists this clone with a count of one. The chain employs TRBV19 and TRBJ2-3, with D perhaps TRBD2 (6 bases). Germline V gene lookup returns CDR1 LNHDA and CDR2 SQIVND (reference sequence). V was shortened by 7 bases and J by 2 bases, with 25 bases between the two germline ends. The CDR3 has 18 residues. This CDR3 is CASTLNGRGHRHTDTQYF. CDR3 bases: TGTGCCAGTACCCTAAACGGGAGAGGGCACAGGCACACAGATACGCAGTATTTT.

V is TRBV11-1 and J is TRBJ1-1; D unresolved. CDR3 length: 12 residues. V gave up 4 bases and J gave up 10 bases, with 13 bases separating them. Germline values: CDR1 SGHAT, CDR2 FQDESV (reference sequence). CDR3 in DNA: TGTGCCAGCAGCTCCCCTGGGAGGTCAGCTTTCTTT. Translation: CASSSPGRSAFF.